These 5 T cell receptor beta chains came from one sample sequenced in a study of T cells in Graves' hyperthyroidism and ophthalmopathy. TCR beta CDR3 sequences were amplified from RNA transcripts. TCR CDR3 underwent first-round RT-PCR with the HTBI primer set. TCRdb reprocessed the multiplex PCR reads with MiXCR, giving one entry per CDR3 protein. This sample has approximately 600,000 distinct CDR3 sequences, with about 14% found just once. What was sequenced was blood. The source of these receptors is a woman between 25 and 40 years old with Graves' hyperthyroidism that later progressed to Graves' ophthalmopathy.

This clonotype was counted at least ten times. The J gene is TRBJ1-4, the V gene TRBV2, with TRBD1 identical over 10 bases. CDR3 length equals 13 residues. The germline gives CDR1 SNHLY, CDR2 FYNNEI. V gave up 4 bases and J gave up 8 bases; unmatched junction bases: 1. The CDR3 DNA sequence: TGTGCCAGCAGTGGGACAGGGGGAGAAAAACTGTTTTTT. It codes for CASSGTGGEKLFF.

This clonotype was recorded many times. The gene calls are TRBV20-1 and TRBJ1-1; no definite D call. Between the trimmed V and J ends, which lost 4 bases and 1 base, there was a span of 25 bases. The CDR3 consists of 18 residues. Germline values: CDR1 DFQATT, CDR2 SNEGSKA (reference sequence). CDR3 in DNA: TGCAGTGCTATAATCGGTTCGGCAAGTCATAGCACGAACACTGAAGCTTTCTTT. It yields the protein CSAIIGSASHSTNTEAFF.

A few counts support this clonotype. V is TRBV19 and J is TRBJ1-2, with D uncertain. In germline, CDR1 is LNHDA, CDR2 SQIVND (reference sequence). Deletions cut 3 bases from V and 6 bases from J, with 5 bases between. The CDR3 has 11 residues. This chain's CDR3 is CASSIWDGYTF. CDR3 DNA sequence: TGTGCCAGTAGTATTTGGGATGGCTACACCTTC.

This clonotype was detected many times. The chain combines TRBV20-1 with TRBJ1-6; 8 bases agree with TRBD1. V was clipped by 1 base and J by 5 bases; unmatched bases: 4. This CDR3 is built from 15 residues. The germline gives CDR1 DFQATT, CDR2 SNEGSKA (reference sequence). The CDR3 region has the DNA TGCAGTGCTAGAGGACAGGGGAGCAATAATTCACCCCTCCACTTT. Its protein product is CSARGQGSNNSPLHF.

The CDR3 spells CSARQGGGYTF. In DNA, the CDR3 is TGCAGCGCCCGACAGGGAGGTGGCTACACCTTC. The chain couples TRBV29-1 to TRBJ1-2; 7 bases align to TRBD1. Germline V gives CDR1 SQVTM, CDR2 ANQGSEA. The CDR3 contains 11 residues. V lost 7 bases, J lost 7 bases, and 6 bases stayed unmatched. The full variable domain, its missing parts supplied by reference TRBV29-1 and TRBJ1-2, is SAVISQKPSRDICQRGTSLTIQCQVDSQVTMMFWYRQQPGQSLTLIATANQGSEATYESGFVIDKFPISRPNLTFSTLTVSNMSPEDSSIYLCSARQGGGYTFGSGTRLTVV.